These T cell receptor beta chains were read from a single sample in a study of shared T cell receptors in the human thymus. This table comes from immunoSEQ multiplex PCR, and its TCRdb copy is limited to in-frame clones, with some not included. The top ten clones hold about 0.0094% of a sample with 630,000 or so clones, around 87% of them seen once. These data also formed part of another study, on human thymus T cells.

The specimen sequenced was thymocytes. Every receptor here comes from a boy in the first two years of life with a congenital heart defect. Both conserved end residues are part of each CDR3.

V gene: TRBV5-6
CDR3 protein: CASSFDRLDTQYF

V gene: TRBV18
CDR3 protein: CASSETSGENTDTQYF

V gene: TRBV14
CDR3 protein: CASSAAGAAGPQHF

V gene: TRBV30
CDR3 protein: CASQQGGSYGYTF

V gene: TRBV6-5
CDR3 protein: CASRTGPRYEQYF

V gene: TRBV28
CDR3 protein: CASSFHTDPRGTEAFF

V gene: TRBV29-1
CDR3 protein: CSARWTGDFDGYTF

V gene: TRBV6-4
CDR3 protein: CASIVAGGFEAFF

V gene: TRBV5-6
CDR3 protein: CASSPGQGGPPYEQYF

V gene: TRBV13
CDR3 protein: CASSGTVDPRRGVYNEQFF

V gene: TRBV7-9
CDR3 protein: CASSWGVEAFF

V gene: TRBV11-3
CDR3 protein: CASSLSGATGELFF

V gene: TRBV2
CDR3 protein: CASNRLAGGIYEQYF

V gene: TRBV5-6
CDR3 protein: CASRDWTKSYNEQFF

V gene: TRBV7-9
CDR3 protein: CASSGEASGRNEQFF

V gene: TRBV4-3
CDR3 protein: CASSQAEGLHGADTQYF

V gene: TRBV28
CDR3 protein: CASSLFLQDHGYTF

V gene: TRBV5-6
CDR3 protein: CASRPRTDHTEAFF

V gene: TRBV6-1
CDR3 protein: CASSFSGWETQYF

V gene: TRBV6-1
CDR3 protein: CASSGGGAQYF

V gene: TRBV4-3
CDR3 protein: CASSQDHRDGYTF

V gene: TRBV29-1
CDR3 protein: CSVSLGQVEKLFF

V gene: TRBV9
CDR3 protein: CASSVVSQTDTQYF

V gene: TRBV5-1
CDR3 protein: CASSPPSGNNEQFF

V gene: TRBV7-9
CDR3 protein: CASSLGGWTGTAGFHEQYF

V gene: TRBV14
CDR3 protein: CASSFRFTLTGETNTEAFF

V gene: TRBV4-3
CDR3 protein: CASSQEATASPYEQYF

V gene: TRBV5-4
CDR3 protein: CASSLKQAPNTEAFF

V gene: TRBV7-8
CDR3 protein: CASSLRQGTNTEAFF

V gene: TRBV9
CDR3 protein: CASSVLQNTEAFF

V gene: TRBV4-3
CDR3 protein: CASSQDRGRGLVYTF

V gene: TRBV18
CDR3 protein: CASSPGGQGWDGNQPQHF

V gene: TRBV4-3
CDR3 protein: CASSQDKPHDSTRVNTEAFF

V gene: TRBV7-9
CDR3 protein: CASSSTGIYNYGYTF

V gene: TRBV5-6
CDR3 protein: CASSVGQGMNEQFF

V gene: TRBV5-1
CDR3 protein: CASSLSRQGEPQTPYNTEAFF